The clone carrying this T cell receptor (beta chain) was seen a few times. Repertoires were generated with immunoSEQ multiplex PCR, while TCRdb's copy carries only in-frame clones and drops some. The sample yields around 400,000 clones, over 75% seen once. The data are from a study of Ad26.COV2.S vaccination and SARS-CoV-2 variants. CDR3 length: 18 residues. In germline, CDR1 is LGHNA, CDR2 YNFKEQ. Trimming cost V 1 base and J 0 bases, with 16 bases left between them. The treatment was: over 15 received Ad26.COV2.S at low or high dose, single or two shots; about 5 received placebo; per-sample allocation not given. Specimen acquisition occurred on day 63 following the initial vaccine or placebo injection.

The chain is built from TRBV4-2 and TRBJ1-3, with D perhaps TRBD1 (5 bases). The input for sequencing was peripheral blood, taken in a trial of Ad26.COV2.S vaccine versus placebo. This receptor was taken from a person aged 18-60 years who received the Ad26.COV2.S COVID-19 vaccine or a placebo. CDR3 nucleotide sequence: TGTGCCAGCAGCCAAGGGGCAGGGCGCTTTTACTCTGGAAACACCATATATTTT. Amino acid sequence: CASSQGAGRFYSGNTIYF.